A single sample gave rise to the 27 T cell receptor beta chains below, sequenced in a study of cytomegalovirus exposure and HLA in healthy donors (dated by TCRdb to 2017 to 2019). The library came from the immunoSEQ multiplex PCR assay. A mixture of 60 forward primers for TCR Vbeta segments and 13 reverse primers for TCR Jbeta segments was used in the multiplex PCR. Here the immuneACCESS table is served through TCRdb, limited to in-frame sequences with V and J called. Missing clones are a known gap in these copies; in checked studies unresolved V genes cover under half, and the rest lacks a known reason. Across this sample there are about 150,000 clones, with under 85% seen only once. Clones ranked in the top ten supply about 2.8% of the sample. The sample comprised PBMCs. These receptors all come from a man in his late teens or twenties in good health and CMV-seronegative.

The genes are TRBV6-4 and TRBJ2-7; D unclear. The CDR3 is 13 amino acids. Germline CDR1 and CDR2: MRHNA and SNTAGT. The CDR3 nucleotides read TGTGCCAGCAGTTACTCGAGAGGTTACGAGCAGTACGTC. Protein sequence: CASSYSRGYEQYV.

This sequence joins TRBV10-2 and TRBJ1-1, with 10 bases fitting TRBD1. Germline V gene lookup returns CDR1 WSHSY and CDR2 SAAADI. The V segment lost 6 bases and the J segment 3 bases; nucleotides outside the gene matches: 10. The CDR3 has 16 residues. The CDR3 loop reads CASSGGQGNVDTEAFF. The CDR3 region has the DNA TGCGCCAGCAGCGGGGGACAGGGGAACGTGGACACTGAAGCTTTCTTT.

The gene calls are TRBV10-2 and TRBJ1-2; 7 nucleotides line up with TRBD1. Trimming took 8 bases from V and 1 from J; bases not matched to a gene: 4. Per germline, CDR1 WSHSY and CDR2 SAAADI. This CDR3 has 13 residues. The CDR3 reads CASSGQLNYGYTF. The CDR3, as DNA: TGCGCCAGCTCGGGACAGCTTAACTATGGCTACACCTTC.

There are a few counts of this clone. The V gene is TRBV7-8, the J gene TRBJ1-1; TRBD1 aligns across 7 bases. CDR1 is SGHVS and CDR2 is FQNEAQ in the germline V gene. The CDR3 has 16 amino acids. J lost 4 bases, V lost 5 bases, and 13 bases had no gene match. The chain's CDR3 is CASSPTRQGRGTEAFF. CDR3 sequence (DNA): TGTGCCAGCAGCCCCACTCGACAGGGTAGGGGCACTGAAGCTTTCTTT. Using reference TRBV7-8 and TRBJ1-1 for the parts outside the CDR3, the full variable domain is GAGVSQSPRYKVAKRGQDVALRCDPISGHVSLFWYQQALGQGPEFLTYFQNEAQLDKSGLPSDRFFAERPEGSVSTLKIQRTQQEDSAVYLCASSPTRQGRGTEAFFGQGTRLTVV.

V and J are TRBV21-1 and TRBJ2-6; the DNA was not used to check the table's D call, TRBD2. TRBV21-1 is deemed a pseudogene. The CDR3 extends over 23 amino acids. In DNA form, the CDR3 reads TGTGCCAGCAGCTCCATCCAGGGAAGACTAGCGGGGGGGAAGAGCTCTGGGGCCAACGTCCTGACTTTC. Translating it yields CASSSIQGRLAGGKSSGANVLTF.

The J gene is TRBJ1-5, the V gene TRBV19, with a weak D call TRBD1 (6 bases). The CDR3 contains 15 residues. The germline CDR1 and CDR2 sequences are LNHDA and SQIVND (reference sequence). With 6 bases removed from V and 6 bases from J, the gap between germline ends came to 18 bases. This CDR3 is CASSTGTGRGQPQHF. The CDR3 region has the DNA TGTGCCAGTAGCACGGGAACAGGGAGAGGTCAGCCCCAGCATTTT. The whole variable domain, remainder taken from reference TRBV19 and TRBJ1-5, is DGGITQSPKYLFRKEGQNVTLSCEQNLNHDAMYWYRQDPGQGLRLIYYSQIVNDFQKGDIAEGYSVSREKKESFPLTVTSAQKNPTAFYLCASSTGTGRGQPQHFGDGTRLSIL.

This clone came up a few times. V gene TRBV18 combines with J gene TRBJ1-2; D ambiguous. The germline gives CDR1 KGHSH, CDR2 LQKENI. The CDR3 is made up of 14 amino acids. V was pared by 0 bases and J by 8 bases, with 13 bases between. The CDR3 DNA is TGTGCCAGCTCACCACCAGCGGGCGCGGGAGGCTACACCTTC. Protein sequence: CASSPPAGAGGYTF.

The CDR3 DNA sequence: TGTGCCAGCAGCGCTCGACAGGGTGAAGCTTTCTTT. It encodes CASSARQGEAFF. This chain connects TRBV7-9 to TRBJ1-1; 7 bases map to TRBD1. Looked up from germline, CDR1 is SEHNR and CDR2 is FQNEAQ (reference sequence). There are 12 residues in the CDR3. V lost 5 bases and J lost 7; bases outside the gene matches: 4.

The chain employs TRBV7-9 and TRBJ1-4, with 8 bases that match TRBD1. This CDR3 is built from 15 residues. The junction had 8 bases not matched to a gene; V was cut back by 4 bases and J by 7 bases. CDR1 and CDR2 (germline): SEHNR, FQNEAQ (reference sequence). CDR3 loop: CASSYRGERGEKLFF. The CDR3 region has the DNA TGTGCCAGCAGCTACAGGGGGGAAAGGGGTGAAAAACTGTTTTTT.

The chain combines TRBV5-1 with TRBJ1-3, with D possibly being TRBD1 (5 bases). The germline gives CDR1 SGHRS, CDR2 YFSETQ. The CDR3 runs to 15 residues. V dropped 2 bases and J dropped 0 bases, with 9 bases sitting between them. The CDR3 spells CASSFGGTSGNTIYF. CDR3 nucleotides: TGCGCCAGCAGCTTCGGGGGGACCTCTGGAAACACCATATATTTT.

Here the CDR3 reads CASSDRVTDTQYF. CDR3 nucleotide sequence: TGTGCCAGTAGTGACAGGGTCACAGATACGCAGTATTTT. This chain connects TRBV19 to TRBJ2-3; TRBD1 matches at 7 bases. The germline V gene encodes CDR1 LNHDA and CDR2 SQIVND (reference sequence). Trimming took 5 bases from V and 2 from J; bases not matched to a gene: 1. The CDR3 loop spans 13 amino acids.

There are a few counts of this clone. At one boundary the junction diverges from the germline segment, which might be a read error. The CDR3 DNA reads TGTGCCAGCAGTTTGGGGGGTGGGACCCGCTCTGGGGCCAACGGCCTGACTTTC. As protein: CASSLGGGTRSGANGLTF. This chain links TRBV28 with TRBJ2-6; D is perhaps TRBD2 (6 bases). Germline CDR1 MDHEN, CDR2 SYDVKM. The CDR3 runs 18 residues.

The chain joins TRBV6-5 to TRBJ1-2, with a tentative D call TRBD1 (6 bases). From germline, CDR1 is MNHEY and CDR2 SVGAGI. There are 13 residues in the CDR3. V was cut by 1 base and J by 4 bases, with 7 bases left in between. The CDR3 DNA reads as TGTGCCAGCAGTTACTTACAGGGCTATGGCTACACCTTC. Translated, it gives CASSYLQGYGYTF.

V and J are TRBV5-1 and TRBJ1-5; 7 bases are shared with TRBD1. CDR1 SGHRS and CDR2 YFSETQ come from the germline V gene. The length of the CDR3 is 16 residues. V shed 4 bases, J shed 1 base, and the junction held 8 bases outside the gene matches. CDR3 residues: CASSPQGTESNQPQHF. For the CDR3, the DNA is TGCGCCAGCAGCCCACAAGGGACAGAGAGCAATCAGCCCCAGCATTTT. The full variable domain, rest sourced from reference TRBV5-1 and TRBJ1-5, is KAGVTQTPRYLIKTRGQQVTLSCSPISGHRSVSWYQQTPGQGLQFLFEYFSETQRNKGNFPGRFSGRQFSNSRSEMNVSTLELGDSALYLCASSPQGTESNQPQHFGDGTRLSIL.

This clone appeared a few times. This sequence joins TRBV27 and TRBJ1-5, with TRBD1 identical over 7 bases. Germline CDR1 is MNHEY and CDR2 is SMNVEV (reference sequence). This CDR3 region has 15 residues. Germline trimming cut 5 bases from V and 0 bases from J; bases unmatched to any gene: 4. This chain's CDR3 is CASSMTGSSNQPQHF. As DNA, the CDR3 is TGTGCCAGCAGTATGACAGGGAGTAGCAATCAGCCCCAGCATTTT.

This clone showed up just a few times. CDR3 sequence (DNA): TGTGCCAGCAGCCTCAGGGAATCTAACTATGGCTACACCTTC. Amino acid sequence: CASSLRESNYGYTF. The chain carries TRBV7-8 and TRBJ1-2; perhaps TRBD1 as D (5 bases). Germline assignment: CDR1 SGHVS and CDR2 FQNEAQ. CDR3 length equals 14 residues. V shed 5 bases and J shed 0 bases, with 10 bases lying between them.

Only one count was recorded for this clone. The chain uses TRBV7-3 and TRBJ2-3; no definite D call. This CDR3 is 16 amino acids long. Germline assignment: CDR1 SGHTA and CDR2 FQGTGA. V was pared by 5 bases and J by 2 bases, with 17 bases between. The CDR3 DNA is TGTGCCAGCAGCCCCCAACCTAGAACTACCACAGATACGCAGTATTTT. Protein: CASSPQPRTTTDTQYF.

The rearrangement links TRBV4-1 to TRBJ1-5; possibly TRBD1 for D (5 bases). The ends were cut back, 0 bases at V and 2 bases at J, with 11 bases in the middle. This CDR3 has 16 residues. CDR1 and CDR2 from the germline V gene are MGHRA and YSYEKL. In DNA form, the CDR3 reads TGCGCCAGCAGCCAAGATGAGGGGACTGGCAATCAGCCCCAGCATTTT. Residues: CASSQDEGTGNQPQHF.

This clone turned up a few times. V gene TRBV5-1 combines with J gene TRBJ1-1; D may be TRBD1 (6 bases). V lost 3 bases and J lost 0, with 15 bases in between. Germline V gene lookup returns CDR1 SGHRS and CDR2 YFSETQ. This CDR3 contains 16 residues. This chain's CDR3 is CASSSSTGKLNTEAFF. The CDR3 DNA sequence: TGCGCCAGCAGCTCCTCTACAGGGAAACTGAACACTGAAGCTTTCTTT.

The V and J genes are TRBV7-8 and TRBJ2-1; 10 bases map to TRBD2. The J segment lost 3 bases and the V segment lost 5 bases, leaving 13 bases of the junction unmatched. The CDR3 loop spans 18 amino acids. CDR1 and CDR2 (germline): SGHVS, FQNEAQ. The CDR3 sequence: CASSRRFSGGPLYNEQFF. For the CDR3, the DNA is TGTGCCAGCAGCCGAAGGTTTAGCGGGGGGCCCCTCTACAATGAGCAGTTCTTC.

In its sample, this clone was seen a few times. V usage is TRBV7-9 and J usage is TRBJ2-5; D call uncertain. Looked up from germline, CDR1 is SEHNR and CDR2 is FQNEAQ (reference sequence). The V end was cut by 5 bases, the J end by 0 bases, with 13 bases between. This CDR3 spans 15 amino acids. The CDR3 nucleotides are TGTGCCAGCAGCCCCTCCCCGACACACCAAGAGACCCAGTACTTC. It codes for CASSPSPTHQETQYF. The full variable domain, in which reference TRBV7-9 and TRBJ2-5 provide the parts outside the CDR3, is DTGVSQNPRHKITKRGQNVTFRCDPISEHNRLYWYRQTLGQGPEFLTYFQNEAQLEKSRLLSDRFSAERPKGSFSTLEIQRTEQGDSAMYLCASSPSPTHQETQYFGPGTRLLVL.

The gene calls are TRBV20-1 and TRBJ2-3; tentative D call: TRBD2 (6 bases). The germline V and J ends were trimmed by 8 bases and 7 bases, with 10 bases remaining between them. The CDR3 contains 10 residues. Germline values: CDR1 DFQATT, CDR2 SNEGSKA (reference sequence). The CDR3 bases are TGCAGTCAGACTAGAAATACGCAGTATTTT. It encodes CSQTRNTQYF.

CDR3 sequence: CASRPDRVRNEAFF. The CDR3 region has the DNA TGTGCCAGCAGACCGGACAGGGTGCGAAATGAAGCTTTCTTT. The chain carries TRBV28 and TRBJ1-1, with TRBD1 identical over 8 bases. Germline loops: CDR1 MDHEN, CDR2 SYDVKM. V lost 6 bases to trimming and J lost 7 bases; unmatched junction nucleotides: 10. The CDR3 has 14 residues.

The rearrangement joins TRBV6-5 to TRBJ2-2; D is perhaps TRBD2 (5 bases). This CDR3 is built from 15 residues. Germline values: CDR1 MNHEY, CDR2 SVGAGI. V was shortened by 7 bases and J by 7 bases, with 19 bases between the two germline ends. The CDR3 loop is CASTERTASGGELFF. In DNA form, the CDR3 reads TGTGCCAGCACCGAACGGACCGCGAGCGGCGGGGAGCTGTTTTTT.

CDR3 sequence reads: CASVLDGGLYGYTF. The CDR3 nucleotides read TGTGCCAGCGTCCTGGATGGGGGCCTCTATGGCTACACCTTC. The chain has TRBV28 and TRBJ1-2, with D maybe TRBD1 (6 bases). The length of the CDR3 is 14 residues. V gave up 8 bases and J gave up 4 bases, with 17 bases separating them. Germline CDR1 reads MDHEN; CDR2 reads SYDVKM.

V and J are TRBV7-9 and TRBJ1-3; D remains ambiguous. The V gene lost 3 bases and the J gene lost 6 bases, with 15 bases spanning the gap. The germline V gene has CDR1 SEHNR and CDR2 FQNEAQ (reference sequence). The CDR3 has 15 residues. In DNA form, the CDR3 reads TGTGCCAGCAGCTTTTTCACGGGAGAAGAAAACACCATATATTTT. Translation gives CASSFFTGEENTIYF.

This clone has a single count. The V call is TRBV5-1, the J call TRBJ2-3; possibly TRBD2 for D (5 bases). CDR3 length: 14 amino acids. Trimming pared 4 bases from V and 7 bases from J, leaving 16 bases between. Germline CDR1 reads SGHRS; CDR2 reads YFSETQ. The CDR3 bases are TGCGCCAGCAGCCGGACTTTAGGGCCAAATACGCAGTATTTT. Translation: CASSRTLGPNTQYF.